This T cell receptor beta chain was recorded in a study of T cell responses to AZD1222 COVID-19 vaccine. Points from the study as a whole: Increases in Spike-specific TCR breadth and depth were seen after two AZD1222 doses. Among the donors, most were white British and more were female, and clonal diversity was possibly underestimated. Reports indicate that nearly half of spike-specific TCRs are directed at unmutated variant regions. Researchers report vaccine-associated CD4 TCRs spanning spike, with dominance at 160-218 and 743-854.

Turning to this clone: Its target is unknown.

V shed 4 bases and J shed 5 bases, with 15 bases lying between them. The CDR3 contains 14 residues. Germline V gives CDR1 MNHEY, CDR2 SVGAGI. The repertoire was sequenced with immunoSEQ multiplex PCR; TCRdb's copy has only in-frame clones and lacks some. The table lists 150,000 to 200,000 clones, approximately 91% of them singletons. The V gene is TRBV6-5, the J gene TRBJ2-7, with D maybe TRBD2 (6 bases). Sequencing used peripheral blood, obtained 28 days after the second AZD1222 dose. This TCR was recovered from an adult who received the AZD1222 COVID-19 vaccine. The CDR3 sequence: CASSFGGWTDEQYF. The CDR3 DNA sequence: TGTGCCAGCAGTTTCGGAGGGTGGACGGACGAGCAGTACTTC.